Listed below are T cell receptor beta chains from one sample, sequenced in a study of cytomegalovirus exposure and HLA in healthy donors. TCRdb keeps only in-frame clones here, not all; method: immunoSEQ multiplex PCR. This table has 70,000 to 80,000 clones, 94% appearing once. Sequences were obtained from PBMCs. Every receptor here comes from a young woman in good health and CMV-seropositive. Each CDR3 is given with its conserved first and last residue. The order of the fields is J gene, clone size, V gene, D gene, CDR3 DNA, CDR3 protein. The D gene is left open where the match is weak. Rows give clone size only sometimes, using once, few, many, or a class for an expanded clone.

>TRBJ2-1|NA|TRBV6-1|NA
TGTGCCAGCGGGAGGCAGCAAAACAATGAGCAGTTCTTC
CASGRQQNNEQFF
>TRBJ1-2|NA|TRBV6-6|NA
TGTGCCAGCAGCCGAGCAGACAGTTTAGGGTATGGCTACACCTTC
CASSRADSLGYGYTF
>TRBJ2-3|NA|TRBV15|TRBD2
TGTGCCACCAGCACCCGGGCCAGCGGGAACACAGATACGCAGTATTTT
CATSTRASGNTDTQYF
>TRBJ1-2|once|TRBV6-1|NA
TGTGCCAGCAGTGCGGAGTTTAGGGGCCGTGGCTACACCTTC
CASSAEFRGRGYTF
>TRBJ2-4|NA|TRBV11-3|NA
TGTGCCAGCAGCTACGGGGGTGCAGTAGGGGACATTCAGTACTTC
CASSYGGAVGDIQYF
>TRBJ1-3|NA|TRBV5-6|NA
TGTGCCAGCAGCTTAGACACTGGAAACACCATATATTTT
CASSLDTGNTIYF
>TRBJ2-1|NA|TRBV30|TRBD2
TGTGCCTGGAGGGGACTAGCGGAGCCTAGGAATGAGCAGTTCTTC
CAWRGLAEPRNEQFF
>TRBJ1-4|NA|TRBV11-1|NA
TGTGCCAGCAGCTCCGACAGAATTAATGAAAAACTGTTTTTT
CASSSDRINEKLFF
>TRBJ1-2|NA|TRBV28|NA
TGTGCCAGCAGCCCCATCCGCGATAACTATGGCTACACCTTC
CASSPIRDNYGYTF
>TRBJ1-2|NA|TRBV28|NA
TGTGCCAGCCTGTTGGCGGGGGAGAAGTATGGCTACACCTTC
CASLLAGEKYGYTF
>TRBJ1-1|NA|TRBV28|NA
TGTGCCAGCAGTCCCCCCGGGATGGGGGGGAACACTGAAGCTTTCTTT
CASSPPGMGGNTEAFF
>TRBJ1-5|NA|TRBV6-5|NA
TGTGCCAGCAGTTACGGGGGCCTCAATCAGCCCCAGCATTTT
CASSYGGLNQPQHF
>TRBJ1-5|NA|TRBV28|NA
TGTGCCAGCAGTTTAGGCGGCAGGGGAGGCAATCAGCCCCAGCATTTT
CASSLGGRGGNQPQHF
>TRBJ2-7|NA|TRBV29-1|TRBD1
TGCAGCGTTGAATTAACAGGGGACAGCTACGAGCAGTACTTC
CSVELTGDSYEQYF
>TRBJ2-4|NA|TRBV15|TRBD1
TGTGCCACCAGGGACAGGGAGAATCTAGCCAAAAACATTCAGTACTTC
CATRDRENLAKNIQYF
>TRBJ1-2|NA|TRBV28|NA
TGTGCCAGCAGTATCTTTAGACAGGCTAACTATGGCTACACCTTC
CASSIFRQANYGYTF
>TRBJ1-2|NA|TRBV4-2|TRBD1
TGTGCCAGCAGCCAAGACAGGACAGGAATTTATGGCTACACCTTC
CASSQDRTGIYGYTF
>TRBJ1-5|NA|TRBV28|NA
TGTGCCAGCAGGCAGGGCAGGGATGGGCGGCCCCAGCATTTT
CASRQGRDGRPQHF
>TRBJ2-5|NA|TRBV5-6|NA
TGTGCCAGCAGCTCCAGGGGCCTCATAGAGACCCAGTACTTC
CASSSRGLIETQYF
>TRBJ2-1|NA|TRBV27|TRBD2
TGTGCCAGCAGTTCGCTAGCGGGGTACGTCGAGGAGCAGTTCTTC
CASSSLAGYVEEQFF
>TRBJ1-1|NA|TRBV5-8|NA
TGTGCCAGCAGCTTGGGGGCAGGCCCCGAAGCTTTCTTT
CASSLGAGPEAFF
>TRBJ2-1|few|TRBV4-1|TRBD2
TGCGCCAGCAGCCAAGATCTAAGCGGGGGTTGGAATGAGCAGTTCTTC
CASSQDLSGGWNEQFF
>TRBJ1-3|NA|TRBV5-1|NA
TGCGCCAGCAGCTTGGAGGCGGTGAGTTTCTACTCTGGAAACACCATATATTTT
CASSLEAVSFYSGNTIYF
>TRBJ1-5|NA|TRBV2|NA
TGTGCCAGCAGTGAGGGCCGGTGGGGCAATCAGCCCCAGCATTTT
CASSEGRWGNQPQHF
>TRBJ2-3|NA|TRBV5-4|NA
TGTGCCAGCAGCACGGAAGGGGCAGATACGCAGTATTTT
CASSTEGADTQYF
>TRBJ1-4|NA|TRBV29-1|TRBD1
TGCAGCGCCCTGATGACAGGGGCTAATGAAAAACTGTTTTTT
CSALMTGANEKLFF
>TRBJ1-2|NA|TRBV14|NA
TGTGCCAGCAGCCCGGACAGCAACTATGGCTACACCTTC
CASSPDSNYGYTF
>TRBJ2-6|few|TRBV14|TRBD1
TGTGCCAGCAGCCTGACAGGGGGCCCGATCATCTCTGGGGCCAACGTCCTGACTTTC
CASSLTGGPIISGANVLTF
>TRBJ1-1|NA|TRBV5-1|NA
TGCGCCAGCAGCTTACTGTCGGGGAACACTGAAGCTTTCTTT
CASSLLSGNTEAFF
>TRBJ2-7|NA|TRBV11-2|TRBD1
TGTGCCAGCCGACCTCCTAAGGACAGGGGAAGTTTATACGAGCAGTACTTC
CASRPPKDRGSLYEQYF
>TRBJ2-3|NA|TRBV19|NA
TGTGCCAGTAGTATAGCTCCTAGGGATACGCAGTATTTT
CASSIAPRDTQYF
>TRBJ1-4|NA|TRBV11-2|TRBD1
TGTGCCAGCAGCTCTAACGACAGGGCGTATGAAAAACTGTTTTTT
CASSSNDRAYEKLFF
>TRBJ1-4|NA|TRBV6-5|NA
TGTGCCAGCAGTTACGACTTCAGATCAACTAATGAAAAACTGTTTTTT
CASSYDFRSTNEKLFF
>TRBJ2-7|NA|TRBV5-4|TRBD1
TGTGCCAGCAGCTTGCGGGACAGGGACAGCTCCTACGAGCAGTACTTC
CASSLRDRDSSYEQYF
>TRBJ2-3|NA|TRBV9|TRBD1
TGTGCCAGCAGCCCCCGACAGGGTCCTAGCACAGATACGCAGTATTTT
CASSPRQGPSTDTQYF
>TRBJ1-1|NA|TRBV27|TRBD1
TGTGCCAGCAGAAGACAGGGACCTCGGACTGAAGCTTTCTTT
CASRRQGPRTEAFF
>TRBJ1-5|NA|TRBV4-1|NA
TGCGCCAGCAGCCAAGAGAAGAGCCCCAATGGGCCCCAGCATTTT
CASSQEKSPNGPQHF
>TRBJ1-3|NA|TRBV28|NA
TGTGCCAGCAGAGCTGTGGCTGGAAACACCATATATTTT
CASRAVAGNTIYF
>TRBJ1-5|NA|TRBV7-9|NA
TGTGCCAGCAGCCAGGGCTCGGGGGATCAGCCCCAGCATTTT
CASSQGSGDQPQHF
>TRBJ2-7|NA|TRBV6-5|NA
TGTGCCAGCAGTTACGACAGCTACGAGCAGTACTTC
CASSYDSYEQYF
>TRBJ1-2|NA|TRBV10-3|NA
TGTGCCATCGGAGCTTCAGGGACATATGGCTACACCTTC
CAIGASGTYGYTF
>TRBJ2-3|NA|TRBV11-3|NA
TGTGCCAGCAGCTTATCCACTAGGGATACGCAGTATTTT
CASSLSTRDTQYF
>TRBJ1-1|NA|TRBV6-5|TRBD1
TGTGCCAGCAGTTTTCAGGGGGGCACTGAAGCTTTCTTT
CASSFQGGTEAFF
>TRBJ1-6|NA|TRBV11-2|TRBD1
TGTGCCAGCCTCGGACAGGGGAATTCACCCCTCCACTTT
CASLGQGNSPLHF
>TRBJ2-3|NA|TRBV7-2|TRBD1
TGTGCCAGCAGCTTAGGGGGACAGGGGGCGAATACGCAGTATTTT
CASSLGGQGANTQYF
>TRBJ2-7|NA|TRBV28|NA
TGTGCCAGTTCTCTCAGGCCCCTTGAGCAGTACTTC
CASSLRPLEQYF